These 31 T cell receptor beta chains came from one sample sequenced in a study of chemoradiotherapy in HPV16-positive cancers. Some clones are missing from TCRdb's copy, which holds only in-frame ones; the method was immunoSEQ multiplex PCR. The data hold 7,500 to 8,000 clones, with more than 70% observed a single time. This material was obtained from a patient who underwent chemoradiotherapy. These receptors were obtained from a human donor with HPV-associated anogenital cancer.

The J gene is TRBJ1-4, the V gene TRBV5-1, with TRBD1 identical over 9 bases. Per germline, CDR1 SGHRS and CDR2 YFSETQ. The CDR3 sequence is 15 residues long. With 7 bases clipped from V and 4 bases from J, the junction kept 8 bases outside the gene matches. The CDR3 loop is CASSTGGPSNEKLFF. The CDR3 DNA reads TGCGCCAGCTCGACAGGGGGACCGAGTAATGAAAAACTGTTTTTT.

The chain's CDR3 is CASSLGSISEQFF. CDR3 in DNA: TGTGCCAGCAGCTTAGGGTCGATTAGTGAGCAGTTCTTC. The chain uses TRBV11-2 and TRBJ2-1; the D is unclear. The V gene lost 1 base and the J gene lost 9 bases, with 10 bases spanning the gap. Germline lookup yields CDR1 SGHAT and CDR2 FQNNGV. The CDR3 has 13 amino acids.

V usage is TRBV29-1 and J usage is TRBJ1-2; D uncertain. Germline CDR1 SQVTM, CDR2 ANQGSEA. The CDR3 has 12 amino acids. V was pared by 4 bases and J by 2 bases, with 8 bases between. CDR3 amino acids: CSVVAGNYGYTF. The CDR3 DNA follows: TGCAGCGTTGTCGCAGGCAACTATGGCTACACCTTC.

This clone was detected only once. This chain connects TRBV21-1 to TRBJ2-1; whether TRBD2, the table's D call, matches the DNA was not checked. TRBV21-1 is marked as a pseudogene. The CDR3 contains 18 residues. The CDR3 loop reads CASSPPGDLAGEYNEQFF. CDR3 sequence (DNA): TGTGCCAGCAGCCCACCCGGCGACCTAGCGGGGGAGTACAATGAGCAGTTCTTC.

This rearrangement joins TRBV4-1 to TRBJ2-4; the D gene could be TRBD1 or TRBD2 (5 bases each). V dropped 0 bases and J dropped 9 bases, with 12 bases sitting between them. Germline lookup yields CDR1 MGHRA and CDR2 YSYEKL. This CDR3 region has 14 residues. CDR3 in amino acids: CASSQDGASSIQYF. As DNA, the CDR3 is TGCGCCAGCAGCCAAGACGGGGCCAGTAGCATTCAGTACTTC.

The chain employs TRBV28 and TRBJ2-4; perhaps D is TRBD1 or TRBD2 (5 bases each). This CDR3 is built from 13 residues. Germline CDR1 reads MDHEN; CDR2 reads SYDVKM. The V and J ends lost 8 bases and 4 bases respectively, with 12 bases between them. CDR3 loop: CASRDLEKNIQYF. As DNA, the CDR3 is TGTGCCAGCCGGGACCTGGAAAAAAACATTCAGTACTTC.

The V and J genes are TRBV19 and TRBJ1-1; the D gene is possibly TRBD1 (5 bases). The CDR3 is made up of 14 amino acids. V was clipped by 6 bases and J by 0 bases, with 11 bases between them. Germline-derived CDR1 and CDR2 are LNHDA and SQIVND (reference sequence). CDR3 sequence reads: CASRGDSLNTEAFF. The CDR3, as DNA: TGTGCCAGTAGAGGAGACAGCCTGAACACTGAAGCTTTCTTT.

The V call is TRBV7-9, the J call TRBJ1-4; a possible D gene is TRBD1 (6 bases). V lost 5 bases to trimming and J lost 6 bases, with 13 bases between them. Germline V gene sequence: CDR1 SEHNR, CDR2 FQNEAQ (reference sequence). This CDR3 contains 14 residues. For the CDR3, the DNA is TGTGCCAGCAGCACGGGGGGGACACATGAAAAACTGTTTTTT. Its protein is CASSTGGTHEKLFF.

CDR3 sequence reads: CASSPHRGVNSNQPQHF. The CDR3 nucleotides read TGTGCCAGCAGCCCCCACCGAGGGGTGAATAGCAATCAGCCCCAGCATTTT. V usage is TRBV4-2 and J usage is TRBJ1-5; TRBD1 might be the D (5 bases). The CDR3 runs to 17 residues. CDR1 LGHNA and CDR2 YNFKEQ come from the germline V gene. V was trimmed by 4 bases and J by 0 bases, leaving 16 bases between them.

This chain connects TRBV7-2 to TRBJ1-3; D is uncertain. This CDR3 has 15 residues. Per the germline V gene, CDR1 is SGHTA and CDR2 is FQGNSA. The germline V and J ends were trimmed by 5 bases and 0 bases, with 11 bases remaining between them. The CDR3 sequence is CASSRTVSSGNTIYF. In nucleotides, the CDR3 is TGTGCCAGCAGCAGGACGGTTAGCTCTGGAAACACCATATATTTT.

This clone was recorded once. V is TRBV2 and J is TRBJ1-1, with D possibly TRBD1 on 6 matching bases. Germline V gene sequence: CDR1 SNHLY, CDR2 FYNNEI. The ends were cut back, 5 bases at V and 4 bases at J, with 23 bases in the middle. This CDR3 has 17 amino acids. DNA of the CDR3: TGTGCCAGCAGTACGACAGGTAAATCAAGCAGGGGCACTGAAGCTTTCTTT. It codes for CASSTTGKSSRGTEAFF.

This chain uses TRBV4-2 with TRBJ2-7; TRBD2 agrees at 13 bases. CDR1 LGHNA and CDR2 YNFKEQ come from the germline V gene. CDR3 length: 19 amino acids. J was trimmed by 2 bases and V by 4 bases; bases with no gene match: 14. DNA of the CDR3: TGTGCCAGCAGCCGGACAGGGGCGCAGGGACTAGCGGGGCCCTACGAGCAGTACTTC. It yields the protein CASSRTGAQGLAGPYEQYF.

The chain has TRBV30 and TRBJ2-4; 7 bases agree with TRBD1. The CDR3 loop spans 13 amino acids. J was trimmed by 7 bases and V by 3 bases; bases with no gene match: 6. Germline V CDR1 and CDR2: GTSNPN, SVGIG (reference sequence). The CDR3 loop reads CAWRGRGWNIQYF. The CDR3 nucleotides read TGTGCCTGGAGAGGCAGGGGGTGGAACATTCAGTACTTC.

This clone was seen a single time. The rearrangement uses TRBV7-2 and TRBJ2-7; D possibly corresponds to TRBD2 (5 bases). Trimming shortened V by 7 bases and J by 0 bases, and 16 bases separated the two germline ends. Per the germline V gene, CDR1 is SGHTA and CDR2 is FQGNSA. This CDR3 comprises 15 residues. In nucleotides, the CDR3 is TGTGCCAGCACCCCCGTGGCGGGTACCTCCTACGAGCAGTACTTC. Translating gives CASTPVAGTSYEQYF. The full variable domain, rest sourced from reference TRBV7-2 and TRBJ2-7, is GAGVSQSPSNKVTEKGKDVELRCDPISGHTALYWYRQSLGQGLEFLIYFQGNSAPDKSGLPSDRFSAERTGGSVSTLTIQRTQQEDSAVYLCASTPVAGTSYEQYFGPGTRLTVT.

The V call is TRBV5-4, the J call TRBJ2-3; D may match TRBD1 or TRBD2 (5 bases each). The germline gives CDR1 SGHNT, CDR2 YYREEE (reference sequence). This CDR3 spans 12 amino acids. The V and J ends lost 4 bases and 8 bases respectively, with 11 bases between them. Here the CDR3 DNA reads TGTGCCAGCAGCCTACCTGGGGGTACGCAGTATTTT. Residues: CASSLPGGTQYF.

There are a few counts of this clone. V gene TRBV19 combines with J gene TRBJ1-5; TRBD1 might be the D (5 bases). Per germline, CDR1 LNHDA and CDR2 SQIVND (reference sequence). This CDR3 has 12 residues. The V and J ends lost 7 bases and 9 bases respectively, with 13 bases between them. The CDR3 spells CASIDSPGPQHF. In nucleotides, the CDR3 is TGTGCCAGTATTGACAGCCCTGGGCCCCAGCATTTT.

The chain couples TRBV15 to TRBJ1-1; 9 bases align to TRBD1. Germline V gives CDR1 LNHNV, CDR2 YYDKDF (reference sequence). V gave up 1 base and J gave up 0 bases; unmatched junction bases: 9. This CDR3 is 18 amino acids long. The CDR3 region is CATSRVVGQGVLNTEAFF. As DNA, the CDR3 is TGTGCCACCAGCAGAGTAGTGGGACAGGGAGTGTTGAACACTGAAGCTTTCTTT. The complete variable domain, with remaining parts taken from reference TRBV15 and TRBJ1-1, reads DAMVIQNPRYQVTQFGKPVTLSCSQTLNHNVMYWYQQKSSQAPKLLFHYYDKDFNNEADTPDNFQSRRPNTSFCFLDIRSPGLGDTAMYLCATSRVVGQGVLNTEAFFGQGTRLTVV.

The rearrangement links TRBV6-1 to TRBJ2-3; 8 bases map to TRBD2. J lost 3 bases, V lost 7 bases, and 6 bases had no gene match. Germline V gene data show CDR1 as MNHNS and CDR2 as SASEGT. This CDR3 has 14 amino acids. The CDR3 region is CASNPSGRTDTQYF. The CDR3 bases are TGTGCCAGCAATCCTAGCGGGCGAACAGATACGCAGTATTTT.

The chain has TRBV11-2 and TRBJ2-5; D not certain. Germline values: CDR1 SGHAT, CDR2 FQNNGV. The ends were cut back, 5 bases at V and 5 bases at J, with 15 bases in the middle. The CDR3 is 14 amino acids. The CDR3 nucleotides read TGTGCCAGCAGCCACACCTCTGGCGGTGAGACCCAGTACTTC. This sequence encodes CASSHTSGGETQYF.

The rearrangement uses TRBV2 and TRBJ2-3; no definite D call. From germline, CDR1 is SNHLY and CDR2 FYNNEI. This CDR3 has 14 residues. Trimming took 7 bases from V and 7 from J, leaving 18 bases between them. CDR3 sequence (DNA): TGTGCCAGCATCCCCTTAATCGCTCCCAATACGCAGTATTTT. It codes for CASIPLIAPNTQYF. The complete variable domain, with remaining parts taken from reference TRBV2 and TRBJ2-3, reads EPEVTQTPSHQVTQMGQEVILRCVPISNHLYFYWYRQILGQKVEFLVSFYNNEISEKSEIFDDQFSVERPDGSNFTLKIRSTKLEDSAMYFCASIPLIAPNTQYFGPGTRLTVL.

The chain couples TRBV5-4 to TRBJ1-2, with a possible D match to TRBD1 (6 bases). V was shortened by 4 bases and J by 7 bases, with 20 bases between the two germline ends. This CDR3 is 15 amino acids long. CDR1 SGHNT and CDR2 YYREEE come from the germline V gene (reference sequence). The CDR3 DNA sequence: TGTGCCAGCAGCCTCACAGGGATCGGGTCGGGTGGCTACACCTTC. This sequence encodes CASSLTGIGSGGYTF.

The gene calls are TRBV11-3 and TRBJ2-2; D is unresolved. Trimming removed 0 bases from V and 5 bases from J, with 4 bases in between. The CDR3 loop spans 13 amino acids. Germline V gene sequence: CDR1 SGHNT, CDR2 YENEEA. CDR3 loop: CASSLDTTGELFF. CDR3 coding DNA: TGTGCCAGCAGCTTAGATACGACCGGGGAGCTGTTTTTT.

The chain uses TRBV6-9 and TRBJ2-7; 9 bases are shared with TRBD2. The CDR3 has 15 residues. The trim removed 5 bases at V and 3 bases at J, leaving 8 bases unmatched. Germline V lookup: CDR1 MNHGY, CDR2 SVAAGI. DNA of the CDR3: TGTGCCAGCAGTGGATTTAGCGGGAGCGACTACGAGCAGTACTTC. Its translation: CASSGFSGSDYEQYF.

This chain joins TRBV5-4 and TRBJ1-2; maybe TRBD1 (5 bases). Trimming left V 0 bases short and J 2 bases short, with 11 bases between. The CDR3 consists of 15 residues. Germline values: CDR1 SGHNT, CDR2 YYREEE (reference sequence). CDR3 sequence reads: CASSLAGGTNYGYTF. The CDR3, as DNA: TGTGCCAGCAGCTTGGCCGGGGGGACGAACTATGGCTACACCTTC.

This sequence joins TRBV2 and TRBJ2-7, with unresolved D. In germline, CDR1 is SNHLY, CDR2 FYNNEI. The CDR3 runs 13 residues. Between the trimmed V and J ends, which lost 3 bases and 0 bases, there was a span of 6 bases. CDR3 protein: CASSETGSYEQYF. CDR3 DNA: TGTGCCAGCAGTGAGACGGGCTCCTACGAGCAGTACTTC.

V gene TRBV18 combines with J gene TRBJ2-7; the D gene could be TRBD1 or TRBD2 (5 bases each). Germline-derived CDR1 and CDR2 are KGHSH and LQKENI. V gave up 3 bases and J gave up 2 bases, with 14 bases separating them. The CDR3 has 15 amino acids. Here the CDR3 reads CASSPGTGSPYEQYF. The DNA for the CDR3 is TGTGCCAGCTCACCTGGGACCGGATCTCCCTACGAGCAGTACTTC. Full variable domain (rest looked up from reference TRBV18 and TRBJ2-7): NAGVMQNPRHLVRRRGQEARLRCSPMKGHSHVYWYRQLPEEGLKFMVYLQKENIIDESGMPKERFSAEFPKEGPSILRIQQVVRGDSAAYFCASSPGTGSPYEQYFGPGTRLTVT.

J is TRBJ1-5 and V is TRBV5-3, with unresolved D. TRBV5-3 belongs to the ORF category, with a function that is uncertain. The CDR3 length is 13 residues. Trimming cost V 4 bases and J 9 bases, with 14 bases left between them. CDR3 in amino acids: CARSNPGRRPQHF. CDR3 sequence (DNA): TGTGCCAGAAGCAACCCAGGACGGAGGCCCCAGCATTTT.

The rearrangement joins TRBV2 to TRBJ1-1; the D gene is possibly TRBD1 (5 bases). The V gene lost 7 bases and the J gene lost 1 base, with 16 bases spanning the gap. Germline lookup yields CDR1 SNHLY and CDR2 FYNNEI. The CDR3 totals 15 residues. CDR3 in DNA: TGTGCCAGCACATCCTGGGGACCGAGGAACACTGAAGCTTTCTTT. Its protein is CASTSWGPRNTEAFF. Full variable domain (missing parts from reference TRBV2 and TRBJ1-1): EPEVTQTPSHQVTQMGQEVILRCVPISNHLYFYWYRQILGQKVEFLVSFYNNEISEKSEIFDDQFSVERPDGSNFTLKIRSTKLEDSAMYFCASTSWGPRNTEAFFGQGTRLTVV.

The genes are TRBV6-6 and TRBJ1-1; TRBD1 might be the D (5 bases). V lost 2 bases to trimming and J lost 7 bases, with 11 bases between them. Germline V lookup: CDR1 MNHNY, CDR2 SVGAGI (reference sequence). This CDR3 has 13 residues. The CDR3 DNA is TGTGCCAGCAGTTACCCGGACATCTTTGAAGCTTTCTTT. Amino acid sequence: CASSYPDIFEAFF.

To note about this clone: Germline and junction disagree at one end, which may indicate a read error. This CDR3 reads CASSPLDSNNEQFF. The CDR3 nucleotides read TGTGCCAGCAGCCCCCTCGACTCCAACAATGAGCAGTTCTTC. The rearrangement joins TRBV14 to TRBJ2-1; D unclear. The CDR3 is 14 amino acids. CDR1 SGHDN and CDR2 FVKESK come from the germline V gene.

V is TRBV9 and J is TRBJ2-2; D is ambiguous. V dropped 4 bases and J dropped 6 bases, with 10 bases sitting between them. The CDR3 length is 13 residues. Germline V gene sequence: CDR1 SGDLS, CDR2 YYNGEE. CDR3 amino acids: CASSPLLSGELFF. CDR3 in DNA: TGTGCCAGCAGCCCACTATTATCCGGGGAGCTGTTTTTT.